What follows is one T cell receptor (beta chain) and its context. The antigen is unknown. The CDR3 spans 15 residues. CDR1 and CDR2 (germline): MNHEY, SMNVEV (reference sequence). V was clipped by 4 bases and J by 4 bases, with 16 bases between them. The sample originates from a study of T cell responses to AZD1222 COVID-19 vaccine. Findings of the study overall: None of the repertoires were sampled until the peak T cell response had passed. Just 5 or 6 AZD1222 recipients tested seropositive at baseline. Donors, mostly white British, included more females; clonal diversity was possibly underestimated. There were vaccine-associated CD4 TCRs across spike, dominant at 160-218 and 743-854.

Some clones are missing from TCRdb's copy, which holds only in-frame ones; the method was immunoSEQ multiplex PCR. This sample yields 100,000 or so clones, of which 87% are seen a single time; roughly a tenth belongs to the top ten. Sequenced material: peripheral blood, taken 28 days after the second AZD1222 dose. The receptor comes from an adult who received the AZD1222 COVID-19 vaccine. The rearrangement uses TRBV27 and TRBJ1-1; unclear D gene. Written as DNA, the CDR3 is TGTGCCAGCAGTTCGCCGTTAGGACGTACCACTGAAGCTTTCTTT. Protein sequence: CASSSPLGRTTEAFF.